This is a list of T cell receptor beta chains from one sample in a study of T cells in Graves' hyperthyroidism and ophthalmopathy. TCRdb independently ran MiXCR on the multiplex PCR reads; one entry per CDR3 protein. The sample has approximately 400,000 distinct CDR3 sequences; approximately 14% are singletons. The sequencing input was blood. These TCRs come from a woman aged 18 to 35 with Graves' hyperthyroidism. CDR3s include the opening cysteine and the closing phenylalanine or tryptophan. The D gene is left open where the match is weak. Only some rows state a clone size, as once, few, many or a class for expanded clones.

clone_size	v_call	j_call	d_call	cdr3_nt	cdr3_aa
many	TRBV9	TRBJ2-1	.	TGTGCCAGCAGCGTACGCCCCGATGACTACAATGAGCAGTTCTTC	CASSVRPDDYNEQFF
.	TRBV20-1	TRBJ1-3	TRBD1	TGCAGTGCTAGAGCCGGCAGGGGGCAAGGAAACACCATATATTTT	CSARAGRGQGNTIYF
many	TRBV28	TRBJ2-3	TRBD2	TGTGCCAGCAGCCCAAGGGGCCCTCGACTAGCGGGAATACGCACAGATACGCAGTATTTT	CASSPRGPRLAGIRTDTQYF
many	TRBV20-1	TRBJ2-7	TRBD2	TGCAGTGCTCGTCAAGCGGGAGGGCAAAGGGAGCAGTACTTC	CSARQAGGQREQYF
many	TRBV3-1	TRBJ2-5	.	TGTGCCAGCAGCCAAGAGGGCGGCTACCAAGAGACCCAGTACTTC	CASSQEGGYQETQYF
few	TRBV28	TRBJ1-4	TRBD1	TGTGCCAGCACCTCAGCCCAGGGGGCGTATGAAAAACTGTTTTTT	CASTSAQGAYEKLFF
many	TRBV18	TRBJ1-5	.	TGTGCCAGCTCACCATCGGTTACACCCTCACCCCAGCATTTT	CASSPSVTPSPQHF
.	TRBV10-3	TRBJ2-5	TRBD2	TGTGCCATCAGTATAGATCTAGCGGGGGAGATCCAAGAGACCCAGTACTTC	CAISIDLAGEIQETQYF
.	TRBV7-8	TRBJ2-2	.	TGTGCCAGCAGACCCAGTCCCACCGGGGAGCTGTTTTTT	CASRPSPTGELFF
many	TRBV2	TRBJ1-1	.	TGTGCCAGCAGTCGGACATGGAACACTGAAGCTTTCTTT	CASSRTWNTEAFF
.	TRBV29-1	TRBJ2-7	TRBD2	TGCAGCGTTGACGAGGGAGGGAGCTACGAGCAGTACTTC	CSVDEGGSYEQYF
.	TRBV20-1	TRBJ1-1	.	TGCAGTGCTGTGGGGGCCAGGGGGAACACTGAAGCTTTCTTT	CSAVGARGNTEAFF
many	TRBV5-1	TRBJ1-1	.	TGCGCCAGCAGCTTGAGTTGGGAGAGGACTGAAGCTTTCTTT	CASSLSWERTEAFF
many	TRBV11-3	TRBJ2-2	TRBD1	TGTGCCAGCAGTTACGGGACAGGGTTGTGGGATTCCGGGGAGCTGTTTTTT	CASSYGTGLWDSGELFF
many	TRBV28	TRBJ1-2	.	TGTGCCAGCATGGAGCAGAGGAACTATGGCTACACCTTC	CASMEQRNYGYTF
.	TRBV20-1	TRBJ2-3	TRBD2	TGCAGTGCAATGACTAGCGGTACTACAGATACGCAGTATTTT	CSAMTSGTTDTQYF
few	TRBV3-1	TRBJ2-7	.	TGTGCCAGCAGCTTAGCCAACCTACCCTACGAGCAGTACTTC	CASSLANLPYEQYF
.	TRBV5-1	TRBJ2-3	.	TGCGCCAGCAGCTTCGGGGGCCCCTTTCAGTATTTT	CASSFGGPFQYF
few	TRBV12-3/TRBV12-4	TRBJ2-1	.	TGTGCCAGCAGTGGCACTAGCAATGAGCAGTTCTTC	CASSGTSNEQFF
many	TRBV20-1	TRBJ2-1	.	TGCAGTGCTCCTAGCTGGGGCAACAATGAGCAGTTCTTC	CSAPSWGNNEQFF
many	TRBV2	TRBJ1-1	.	TGTGCCAGCAGTGTTGATCCGGGGGCTGGGGCTTTCTTT	CASSVDPGAGAFF
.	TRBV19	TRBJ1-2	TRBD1	TGTGCCAGTAGTATAAGTTCGGGACAGGGGATGAGAGGCTACACCTTC	CASSISSGQGMRGYTF
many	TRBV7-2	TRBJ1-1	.	TGTGCCAGCAGCTTTCAGGGGAACACTGAAGCTTTCTTT	CASSFQGNTEAFF
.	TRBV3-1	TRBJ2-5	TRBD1	TGTGCCAGCAGCCAAGAAGGGGGGACAGGGGGAGAGACCCAGTACTTC	CASSQEGGTGGETQYF
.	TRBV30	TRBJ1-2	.	TGTGCCTGGGTGAGCAGGGGAGGCTATGGCTACACCTTC	CAWVSRGGYGYTF
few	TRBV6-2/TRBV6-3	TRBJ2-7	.	TGTGCCAGCAGTTACCCCGTCATGGAGATCATACTTGCCGAGCAGTACTTC	CASSYPVMEIILAEQYF
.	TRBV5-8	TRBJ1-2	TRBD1	TGTGCCAGCAGCTTGGGAGACAGGGTTCGGGGCTACACCTTC	CASSLGDRVRGYTF
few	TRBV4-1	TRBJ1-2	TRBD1	TGCGCCAGCAGCCAAGGGCGACAGGGGGCCTATGGCTACACCTTC	CASSQGRQGAYGYTF
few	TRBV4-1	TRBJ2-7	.	TGCGCCAGCAGCCAAACCGGGGCGCAGGGAGGCGAGCAGTACTTC	CASSQTGAQGGEQYF
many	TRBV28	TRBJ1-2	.	TGTGCCAGCAGGGGACCGGGACATTCGCCTGGGGGCTACACCTTC	CASRGPGHSPGGYTF
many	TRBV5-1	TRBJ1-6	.	TGCGCCAGCAGCCGTGTCGGGGTGGCCTATAATTCACCCCTCCACTTT	CASSRVGVAYNSPLHF
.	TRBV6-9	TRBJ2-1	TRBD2	TGTGCCAGCAGCTATCGGGGGGGCCCCCACAATGAGCAGTTCTTC	CASSYRGGPHNEQFF
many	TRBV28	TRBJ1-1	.	TGTGCCAGCAGTTTGAGACACCATGGCACTGAAGCTTTCTTT	CASSLRHHGTEAFF
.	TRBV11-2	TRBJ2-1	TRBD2	TGTGCCAGCTCACCACCGGGAAGAGTCACGGGAGGGGCAAATGAGCAGTTCTTC	CASSPPGRVTGGANEQFF
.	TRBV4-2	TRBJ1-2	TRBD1	TGTGCCAGCAGCCAACCCAGGGGGGACTATGGCTACACCTTC	CASSQPRGDYGYTF
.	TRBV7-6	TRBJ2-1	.	TGTGCCAGCAGCTTAGAATGGCAAAGCAATGAGCAGTTCTTC	CASSLEWQSNEQFF
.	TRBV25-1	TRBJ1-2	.	TGTGCCAGCAGTACCGAGGGGTCCAGGGGCTACACCTTC	CASSTEGSRGYTF
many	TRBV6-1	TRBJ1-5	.	TGTGCCAGCAGTTGGAGAGAGCTCAATCAGCCCCAGCATTTT	CASSWRELNQPQHF
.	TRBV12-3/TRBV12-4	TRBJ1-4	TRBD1	TGTGCCAGCAGCTACCGGGACAGGGGTGATGAAAAACTGTTTTTT	CASSYRDRGDEKLFF
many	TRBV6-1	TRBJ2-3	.	TGTGCCAGCAGCTACAGGGCGGAGACAGATACGCAGTATTTT	CASSYRAETDTQYF
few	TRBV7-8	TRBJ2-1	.	TGTGCCAGCATCGTAAGGGGGGGCCGGGACAATGAGCAGTTCTTC	CASIVRGGRDNEQFF
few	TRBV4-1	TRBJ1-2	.	TGCGCCAGCAGCCAACCTGGACAGAGACAATATGGCTACACCTTC	CASSQPGQRQYGYTF
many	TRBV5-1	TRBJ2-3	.	TGCGCCAGCAGCTCCGGGGGCCCAGATACGCAGTATTTT	CASSSGGPDTQYF
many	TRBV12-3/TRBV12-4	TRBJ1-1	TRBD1	TGTGCCAGCAGTTTAATCCTAGGACAGGGGCTTGGGACTGAAGCTTTCTTT	CASSLILGQGLGTEAFF
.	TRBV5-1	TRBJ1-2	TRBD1	TGCGCCAGCAGCTTGGAACAACAGGGGTTTGGCTACACCTTC	CASSLEQQGFGYTF
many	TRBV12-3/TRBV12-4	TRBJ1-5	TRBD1	TGTGCCAGCAGCTGGGACAGGGCCGTCAATCAGCCCCAGCATTTT	CASSWDRAVNQPQHF
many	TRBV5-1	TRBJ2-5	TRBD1	TGCGCCAGCAGCTTGGTATCAGGGGGCAACTCGAAGACCCAGTACTTC	CASSLVSGGNSKTQYF
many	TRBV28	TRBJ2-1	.	TGTGCCAGCAGTTTATTTATACAGAGCTCCTACAATGAGCAGTTCTTC	CASSLFIQSSYNEQFF
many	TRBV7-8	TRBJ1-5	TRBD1	TGTGCCAGCAGCCCACGGACAGGCCGGGATCAGCCCCAGCATTTT	CASSPRTGRDQPQHF
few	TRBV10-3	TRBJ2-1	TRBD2	TGTGCCATCAGCGGCGGGAGCTCCTACAATGAGCAGTTCTTC	CAISGGSSYNEQFF
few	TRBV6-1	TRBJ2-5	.	TGTGCCAGCAGTGCCCCACTAGTAGTGGGCGGAGAGACCCAGTACTTC	CASSAPLVVGGETQYF
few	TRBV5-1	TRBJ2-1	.	TGCGCCAGCAGCTTGTCAGCTAGCGTCTCCTACAATGAGCAGTTCTTC	CASSLSASVSYNEQFF
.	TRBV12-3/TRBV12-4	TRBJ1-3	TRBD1	TGTGCCAGCACCAGGGGGACAGCTAGCTCTGGAAACACCATATATTTT	CASTRGTASSGNTIYF
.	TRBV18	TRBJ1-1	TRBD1	TGTGCCAGCTCACCGAGGACAGGAGCGAACACTGAAGCTTTCTTT	CASSPRTGANTEAFF
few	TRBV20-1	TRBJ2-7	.	TGCAGTGCTAGAGATCTGATGCGGGGAAGCTCCTACGAGCAGTACTTC	CSARDLMRGSSYEQYF